This entry is about one T cell receptor (beta chain). Its specificity is not known. The V gene's germline CDR1 is SNHLY and CDR2 FYNNEI. The CDR3 sequence is 13 residues long. The V gene end was trimmed by 3 bases and the J gene end by 8 bases; junction bases not matched to a gene: 6. The sample is drawn from a study of cytomegalovirus exposure and HLA in healthy donors. Primers included in the PCR were 60 Vbeta and 13 Jbeta primers. TCRdb's table, derived via immunoSEQ multiplex PCR, lists solely in-frame clones and lacks some. Of around 240,000 clones detected, more than 75% appear once; the ten largest clones hold 5% to 6.5%. General observations from the study: Association of 16,951 TCR beta sequences with HLA alleles was found at 0.05 false discovery rate in a later analysis.

This sequence originates from a woman aged 40 to 55 in good health and CMV-seropositive. The genes are TRBV2 and TRBJ1-2; 7 bases are a match to TRBD1. The specimen sequenced was PBMCs. This chain's CDR3 is CASSDRQGGGYTF. The CDR3 nucleotides are TGTGCCAGCAGTGATAGACAGGGAGGAGGCTACACCTTC.